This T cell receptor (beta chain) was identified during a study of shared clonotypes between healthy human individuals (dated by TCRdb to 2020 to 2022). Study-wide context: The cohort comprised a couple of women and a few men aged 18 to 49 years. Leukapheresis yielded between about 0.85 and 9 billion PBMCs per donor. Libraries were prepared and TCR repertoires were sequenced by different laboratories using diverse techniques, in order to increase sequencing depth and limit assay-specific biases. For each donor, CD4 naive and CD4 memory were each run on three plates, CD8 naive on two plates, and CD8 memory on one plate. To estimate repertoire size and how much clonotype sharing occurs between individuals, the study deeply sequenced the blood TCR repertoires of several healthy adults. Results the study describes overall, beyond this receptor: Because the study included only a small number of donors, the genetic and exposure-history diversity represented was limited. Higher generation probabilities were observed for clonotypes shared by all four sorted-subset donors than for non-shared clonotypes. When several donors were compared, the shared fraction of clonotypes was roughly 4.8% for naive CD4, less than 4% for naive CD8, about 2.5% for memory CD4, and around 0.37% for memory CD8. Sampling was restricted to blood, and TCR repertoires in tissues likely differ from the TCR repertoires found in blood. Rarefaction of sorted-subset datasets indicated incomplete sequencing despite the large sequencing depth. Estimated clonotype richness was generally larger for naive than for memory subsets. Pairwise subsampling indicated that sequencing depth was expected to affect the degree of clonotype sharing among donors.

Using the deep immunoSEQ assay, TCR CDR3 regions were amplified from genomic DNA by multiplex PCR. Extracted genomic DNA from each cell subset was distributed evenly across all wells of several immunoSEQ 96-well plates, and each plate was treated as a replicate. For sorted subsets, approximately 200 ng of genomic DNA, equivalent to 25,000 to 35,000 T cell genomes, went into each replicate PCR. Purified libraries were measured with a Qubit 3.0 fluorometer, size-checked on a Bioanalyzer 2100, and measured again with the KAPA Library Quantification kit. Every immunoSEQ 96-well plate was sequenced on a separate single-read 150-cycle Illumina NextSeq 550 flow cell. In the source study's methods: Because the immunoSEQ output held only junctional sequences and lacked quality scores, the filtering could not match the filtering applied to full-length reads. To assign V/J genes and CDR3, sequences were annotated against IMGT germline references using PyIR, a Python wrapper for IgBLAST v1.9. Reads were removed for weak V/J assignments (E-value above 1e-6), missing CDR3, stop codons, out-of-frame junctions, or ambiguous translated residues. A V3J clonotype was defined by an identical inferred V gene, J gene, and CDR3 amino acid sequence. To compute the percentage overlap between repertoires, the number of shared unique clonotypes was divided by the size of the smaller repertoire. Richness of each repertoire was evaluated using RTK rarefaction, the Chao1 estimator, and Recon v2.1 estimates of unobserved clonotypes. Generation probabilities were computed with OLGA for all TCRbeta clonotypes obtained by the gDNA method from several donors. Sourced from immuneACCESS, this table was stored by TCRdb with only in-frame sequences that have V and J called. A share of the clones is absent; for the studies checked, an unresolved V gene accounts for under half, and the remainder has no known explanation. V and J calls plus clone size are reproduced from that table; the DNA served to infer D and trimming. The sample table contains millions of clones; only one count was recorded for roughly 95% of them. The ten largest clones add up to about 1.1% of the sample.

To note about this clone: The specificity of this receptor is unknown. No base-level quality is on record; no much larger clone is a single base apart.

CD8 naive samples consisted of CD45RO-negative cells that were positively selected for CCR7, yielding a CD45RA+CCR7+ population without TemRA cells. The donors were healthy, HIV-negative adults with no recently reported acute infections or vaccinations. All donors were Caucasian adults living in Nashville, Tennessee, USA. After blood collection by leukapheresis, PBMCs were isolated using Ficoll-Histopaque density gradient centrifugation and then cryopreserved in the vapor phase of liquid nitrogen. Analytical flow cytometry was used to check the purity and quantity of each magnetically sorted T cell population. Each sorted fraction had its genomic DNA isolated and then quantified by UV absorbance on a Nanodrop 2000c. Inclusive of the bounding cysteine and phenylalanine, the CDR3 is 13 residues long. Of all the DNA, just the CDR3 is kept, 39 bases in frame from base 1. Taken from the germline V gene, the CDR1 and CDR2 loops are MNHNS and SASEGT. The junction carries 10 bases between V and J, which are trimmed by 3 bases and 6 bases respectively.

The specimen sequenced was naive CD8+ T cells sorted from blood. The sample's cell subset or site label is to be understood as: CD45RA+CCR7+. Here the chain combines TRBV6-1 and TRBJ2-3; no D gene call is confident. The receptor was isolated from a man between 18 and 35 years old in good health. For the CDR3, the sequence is CASSDTLTDTQYF. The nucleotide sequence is TGTGCCAGCAGTGACACTCTCACGGATACGCAGTATTTT.